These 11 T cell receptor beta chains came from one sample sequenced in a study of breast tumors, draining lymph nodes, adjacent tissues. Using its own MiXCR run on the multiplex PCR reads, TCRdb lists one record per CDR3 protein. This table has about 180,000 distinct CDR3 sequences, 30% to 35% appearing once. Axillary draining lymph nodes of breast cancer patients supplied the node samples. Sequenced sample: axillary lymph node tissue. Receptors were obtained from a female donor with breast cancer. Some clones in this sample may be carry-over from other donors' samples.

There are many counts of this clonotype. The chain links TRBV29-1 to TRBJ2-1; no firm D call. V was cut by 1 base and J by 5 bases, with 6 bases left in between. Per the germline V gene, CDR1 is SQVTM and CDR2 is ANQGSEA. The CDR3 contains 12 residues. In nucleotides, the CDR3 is TGCAGCGTTGAAGGGCAGCACAATGAGCAGTTCTTC. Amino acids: CSVEGQHNEQFF.

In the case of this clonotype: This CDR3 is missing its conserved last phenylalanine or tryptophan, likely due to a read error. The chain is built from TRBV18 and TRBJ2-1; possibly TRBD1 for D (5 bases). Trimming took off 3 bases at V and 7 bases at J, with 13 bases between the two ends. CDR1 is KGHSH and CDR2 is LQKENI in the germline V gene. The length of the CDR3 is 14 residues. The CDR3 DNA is TGTGCCAGCTCACCGGGGCTGGCTGGGAATGAGCAGTTCCTC. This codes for CASSPGLAGNEQFL.

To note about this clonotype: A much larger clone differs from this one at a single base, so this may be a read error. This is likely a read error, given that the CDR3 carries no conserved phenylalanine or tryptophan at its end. The CDR3 is CASSPMTGGYDYGYTL. The CDR3, as DNA: TGTGCCAGCTCACCAATGACCGGAGGGTACGACTATGGCTACACCCTC. V and J are TRBV18 and TRBJ1-2; no clear D gene. Trimming cost V 2 bases and J 3 bases, with 16 bases left between them. The CDR3 spans 16 residues. Germline CDR1 reads KGHSH; CDR2 reads LQKENI.

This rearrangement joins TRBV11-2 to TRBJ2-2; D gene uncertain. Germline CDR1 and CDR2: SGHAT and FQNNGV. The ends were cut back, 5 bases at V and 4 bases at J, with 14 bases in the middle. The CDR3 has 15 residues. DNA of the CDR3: TGTGCCAGCAGCCCCGACCCTGGTGGCACCGGGGAGCTGTTTTTT. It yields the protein CASSPDPGGTGELFF.

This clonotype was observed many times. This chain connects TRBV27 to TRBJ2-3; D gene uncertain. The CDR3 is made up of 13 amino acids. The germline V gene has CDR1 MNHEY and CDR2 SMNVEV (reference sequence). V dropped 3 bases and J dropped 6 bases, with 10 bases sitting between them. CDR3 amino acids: CASSLLNLDTQYF. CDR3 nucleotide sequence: TGTGCCAGCAGTTTGTTAAATTTGGATACGCAGTATTTT.

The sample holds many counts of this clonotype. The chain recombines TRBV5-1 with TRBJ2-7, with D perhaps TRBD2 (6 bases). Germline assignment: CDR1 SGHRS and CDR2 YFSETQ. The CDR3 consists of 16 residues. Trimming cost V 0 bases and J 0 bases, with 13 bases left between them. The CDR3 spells CASSLARGGSSYEQYF. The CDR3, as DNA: TGCGCCAGCAGCTTGGCGCGGGGCGGTAGCTCCTACGAGCAGTACTTC.

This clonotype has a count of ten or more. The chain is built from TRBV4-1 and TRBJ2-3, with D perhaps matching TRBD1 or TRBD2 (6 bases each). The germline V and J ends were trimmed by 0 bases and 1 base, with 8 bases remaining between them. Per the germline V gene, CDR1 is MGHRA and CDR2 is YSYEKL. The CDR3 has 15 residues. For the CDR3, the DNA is TGCGCCAGCAGCCAAGATAGGGGGGGCACAGATACGCAGTATTTT. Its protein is CASSQDRGGTDTQYF.

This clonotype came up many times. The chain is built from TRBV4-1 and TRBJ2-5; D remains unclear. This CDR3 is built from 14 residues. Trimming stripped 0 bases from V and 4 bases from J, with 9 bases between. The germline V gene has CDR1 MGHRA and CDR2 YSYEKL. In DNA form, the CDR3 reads TGCGCCAGCAGCCAAGATCAAGGCATAGAGACCCAGTACTTC. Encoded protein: CASSQDQGIETQYF.

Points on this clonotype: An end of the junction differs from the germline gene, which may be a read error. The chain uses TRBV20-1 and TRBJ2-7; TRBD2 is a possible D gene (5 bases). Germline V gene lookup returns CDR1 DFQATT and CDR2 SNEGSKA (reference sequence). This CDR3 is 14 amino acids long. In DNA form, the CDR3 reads TGCGGTGCTAGATCCCCGGGGATGGCCTCCGAGCAGTACTTC. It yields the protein CGARSPGMASEQYF.

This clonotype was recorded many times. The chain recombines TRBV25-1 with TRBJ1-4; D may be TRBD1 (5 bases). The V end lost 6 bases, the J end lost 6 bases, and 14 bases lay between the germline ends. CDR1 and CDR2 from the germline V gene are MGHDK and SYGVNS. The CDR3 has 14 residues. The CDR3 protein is CASSLTGGHEKLFF. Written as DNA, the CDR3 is TGTGCCAGCAGCCTCACAGGTGGGCATGAAAAACTGTTTTTT.

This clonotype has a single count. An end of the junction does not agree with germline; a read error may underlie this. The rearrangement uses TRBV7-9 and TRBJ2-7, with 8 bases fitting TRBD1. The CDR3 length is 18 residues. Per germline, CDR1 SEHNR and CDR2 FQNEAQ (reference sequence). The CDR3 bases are TGTGCCAGCAGCCACGCGGAACCTCAGGGGGCCGGCTACTACGAGCAGCACTTC. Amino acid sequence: CASSHAEPQGAGYYEQHF. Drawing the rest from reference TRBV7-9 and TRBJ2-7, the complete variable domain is DTGVSQNPRHKITKRGQNVTFRCDPISEHNRLYWYRQTLGQGPEFLTYFQNEAQLEKSRLLSDRFSAERPKGSFSTLEIQRTEQGDSAMYLCASSHAEPQGAGYYEQHFGPGTRLTVT.